These T cell receptor beta chains were read from a single sample in a study of blood T cell repertoires in COVID-19. Assay used: immunoSEQ multiplex PCR; TCRdb lists only in-frame clones, some missing. Here the sample spans 300,000 to 400,000 clones, approximately 87% being singletons. Specimen: peripheral blood. The receptor source for this set is a woman between 50 and 59 years old with active or convalescent COVID-19. The CDR3 runs from the conserved cysteine through the conserved F or W. Each record gives: clone size, D gene, J gene, V gene, CDR3 protein, CDR3 DNA. A D gene is named only where the DNA matches it firmly. Only part of the rows carry a size: once, few, many, or a class if the clone is expanded.

>.|.|TRBJ2-5|TRBV5-1
CASSLTYQETQYF
TGCGCCAGCAGCCTTACATACCAAGAGACCCAGTACTTC
>.|TRBD2|TRBJ2-2|TRBV6-4
CASSTTGTSGTGELFF
TGTGCCAGCAGTACCACCGGGACTAGCGGGACCGGGGAGCTGTTTTTT
>.|TRBD1|TRBJ1-4|TRBV4-3
CASSQDRGREKLFF
TGCGCCAGCAGCCAGGACAGGGGGCGAGAAAAACTGTTTTTT
>.|TRBD2|TRBJ2-5|TRBV9
CASSVGGGEVGETQYF
TGTGCCAGCAGCGTTGGCGGGGGAGAGGTAGGAGAGACCCAGTACTTC
>.|.|TRBJ2-7|TRBV30
CAWKAGTVSYEQYF
TGTGCCTGGAAGGCGGGGACGGTCTCCTACGAGCAGTACTTC
>few|TRBD1|TRBJ1-6|TRBV6-5
CASSPGTANSPLHF
TGTGCCAGCAGTCCCGGGACAGCAAATTCACCCCTCCACTTT
>.|.|TRBJ1-6|TRBV5-1
CASSSDAGASPLHF
TGCGCCAGCAGCTCTGACGCAGGGGCTTCACCCCTCCACTTT
>.|.|TRBJ1-1|TRBV18
CASSQSLPGNTEAFF
TGTGCCAGCTCACAATCACTCCCCGGGAACACTGAAGCTTTCTTT
>.|TRBD1|TRBJ2-2|TRBV7-2
CASSRRQGATGELFF
TGTGCCAGCAGCCGCAGACAGGGAGCCACCGGGGAGCTGTTTTTT
>.|.|TRBJ2-5|TRBV4-3
CASSQGTGHQETQYF
TGCGCCAGCAGCCAAGGTACGGGACATCAAGAGACCCAGTACTTC
>once|.|TRBJ1-1|TRBV6-6
CASSEDIRNTEAFF
TGTGCCAGCAGTGAGGACATTCGGAACACTGAAGCTTTCTTT
>.|.|TRBJ1-2|TRBV28
CASDRKGLEDYGYTF
TGTGCCAGCGACCGGAAGGGGCTTGAGGATTATGGCTACACCTTC
>.|TRBD1|TRBJ1-5|TRBV4-1
CASSLRQGVGQPQHF
TGCGCCAGCAGCCTGCGACAGGGAGTTGGTCAGCCCCAGCATTTT
>.|TRBD1|TRBJ1-2|TRBV28
CASSHRGQNYGYTF
TGTGCCAGCAGTCACAGGGGGCAGAACTATGGCTACACCTTC
>once|TRBD2|TRBJ2-1|TRBV7-2
CASSLGLAEYNEQFF
TGTGCCAGCAGCTTAGGCCTAGCGGAGTACAATGAGCAGTTCTTC
>.|.|TRBJ1-2|TRBV29-1
CSVEAGGSIGYTF
TGCAGCGTTGAAGCCGGGGGGTCTATCGGCTACACCTTC
>.|.|TRBJ2-7|TRBV7-6
CASSLEQSYEQYF
TGTGCCAGCAGCTTAGAACAGTCCTACGAGCAGTACTTC
>.|.|TRBJ1-2|TRBV10-3
CAITYMSGAGPNYGYTF
TGTGCCATCACTTACATGTCTGGGGCTGGACCTAACTATGGCTACACCTTC
>.|.|TRBJ2-2|TRBV4-1
CASSQDWSRDGELFF
TGCGCCAGCAGCCAAGATTGGTCCCGGGACGGGGAGCTGTTTTTT
>few|TRBD1|TRBJ1-2|TRBV6-5
CASRPRRGQDYGYTF
TGTGCCAGCAGGCCCCGCAGGGGGCAGGACTATGGCTACACCTTC
>.|.|TRBJ1-5|TRBV7-9
CASSLTSVDGNQPQHF
TGTGCCAGCAGCTTAACGTCGGTCGACGGGAATCAGCCCCAGCATTTT
>.|TRBD2|TRBJ2-3|TRBV6-2/TRBV6-3
CASSYWTSGRADTQYF
TGTGCCAGCAGTTACTGGACTAGCGGGAGAGCAGATACGCAGTATTTT
>.|.|TRBJ2-7|TRBV2
CASRGAQTRDEQYF
TGTGCCAGCAGAGGGGCCCAAACCCGGGACGAGCAGTACTTC
>.|TRBD1|TRBJ1-1|TRBV24-1
CATSLQGRAFF
TGTGCCACCAGTTTACAGGGGAGAGCTTTCTTT
>.|TRBD1|TRBJ1-2|TRBV5-4
CASSLWTGTNYGYTF
TGTGCCAGCAGCTTGTGGACAGGGACTAACTATGGCTACACCTTC
>.|TRBD1|TRBJ2-7|TRBV6-5
CASSYSRQGAEQYF
TGTGCCAGCAGTTACTCGAGGCAGGGGGCCGAGCAGTACTTC
>.|.|TRBJ1-2|TRBV7-9
CASSLYGAHGYTF
TGTGCCAGCAGCTTATATGGGGCACATGGCTACACCTTC
>.|TRBD2|TRBJ2-5|TRBV7-6
CASSLLAGAVETQYF
TGTGCCAGCAGCTTACTAGCGGGGGCTGTTGAGACCCAGTACTTC
>.|.|TRBJ2-2|TRBV5-1
CASRLTETGELFF
TGCGCCAGCAGACTCACAGAAACCGGGGAGCTGTTTTTT
>.|TRBD2|TRBJ2-7|TRBV10-3
CAIRERGALYEQYF
TGTGCCATCAGAGAGCGGGGGGCCCTCTACGAGCAGTACTTC
>.|TRBD2|TRBJ2-7|TRBV19
CASSTGTSGSYYEQYF
TGTGCCAGTAGTACCGGGACTAGCGGGAGTTACTACGAGCAGTACTTC
>.|.|TRBJ2-5|TRBV5-1
CASSLGSGETQYF
TGCGCCAGCAGCTTGGGGTCCGGGGAGACCCAGTACTTC
>.|.|TRBJ2-7|TRBV5-4
CASSLGQINEQYF
TGTGCCAGCAGCTTGGGACAGATCAATGAGCAGTACTTC
>few|TRBD1|TRBJ2-2|TRBV9
CASSVGTGRTGELFF
TGTGCCAGCAGCGTAGGGACAGGGAGGACCGGGGAGCTGTTTTTT
>.|.|TRBJ2-3|TRBV5-1
CASRERPTGDTDTQYF
TGCGCCAGCAGGGAGCGTCCGACAGGAGATACAGATACGCAGTATTTT
>.|.|TRBJ1-1|TRBV5-1
CASMAGNMNTEAFF
TGCGCCAGCATGGCAGGGAATATGAACACTGAAGCTTTCTTT
>.|.|TRBJ1-2|TRBV11-2
CASKPLDSNYGYTF
TGTGCCAGCAAGCCCCTGGACAGTAACTATGGCTACACCTTC
>.|.|TRBJ2-7|TRBV28
CASLRSPRVEQYF
TGTGCCAGTCTTAGAAGTCCGCGGGTCGAGCAGTACTTC
>once|TRBD1|TRBJ1-5|TRBV6-5
CASSSDRGPGQPQHF
TGTGCCAGCAGTTCCGACAGGGGACCAGGTCAGCCCCAGCATTTT
>.|.|TRBJ1-5|TRBV6-1
CASSEAGNQPQHF
TGTGCCAGCAGTGAAGCCGGCAATCAGCCCCAGCATTTT
>once|.|TRBJ2-5|TRBV29-1
CSVEVGLHQETQYF
TGCAGCGTTGAAGTGGGACTCCACCAAGAGACCCAGTACTTC
>.|.|TRBJ2-2|TRBV7-3
CASSPVRGELFF
TGTGCCAGCAGCCCGGTCAGGGGGGAGCTGTTTTTT
>few|TRBD2|TRBJ2-7|TRBV27
CASRSGVLFYEQYF
TGTGCCAGCAGGAGCGGGGTGCTTTTCTACGAGCAGTACTTC
>.|.|TRBJ2-2|TRBV6-5
CASNPVGDTGELFF
TGTGCCAGCAATCCCGTCGGGGACACCGGGGAGCTGTTTTTT
>.|.|TRBJ1-2|TRBV6-1
CASSEARNYYGYTF
TGTGCCAGCAGTGAAGCGAGGAACTACTATGGCTACACCTTC
>.|TRBD1|TRBJ1-2|TRBV7-8
CASSPDRNYGYTF
TGTGCCAGCAGCCCGGACAGGAACTATGGCTACACCTTC
>.|.|TRBJ2-7|TRBV25-1
CASSEYSVGELPREQYF
TGTGCCAGCAGTGAATATTCGGTCGGGGAACTACCTCGGGAGCAGTACTTC
>.|TRBD1|TRBJ1-1|TRBV5-1
CASSVTDRVEDEAFF
TGCGCCAGCAGCGTAACGGACAGGGTTGAGGATGAAGCTTTCTTT
>.|TRBD1|TRBJ1-2|TRBV2
CASRGGDRAFYGYTF
TGTGCCAGCAGGGGGGGGGACAGGGCCTTCTATGGCTACACCTTC
>.|.|TRBJ2-3|TRBV11-2
CASSSKRGFHTDTQYF
TGTGCCAGCAGCTCTAAGAGGGGGTTCCACACAGATACGCAGTATTTT
>.|TRBD2|TRBJ2-3|TRBV7-9
CASSPSGASGPDTDTQYF
TGTGCCAGCAGCCCAAGTGGGGCTAGCGGGCCGGACACAGATACGCAGTATTTT
>.|TRBD1|TRBJ1-6|TRBV24-1
CATSPTQGASHNSPLHF
TGTGCCACCAGTCCAACCCAGGGGGCCTCACATAATTCACCCCTCCACTTT
>.|TRBD2|TRBJ2-2|TRBV2
CASSLHRTSGANTGELFF
TGTGCCAGCAGTTTGCATAGGACTAGCGGGGCGAACACCGGGGAGCTGTTTTTT
>.|.|TRBJ2-2|TRBV19
CASTDSRTNTGELFF
TGTGCCAGTACAGACAGCAGGACGAACACCGGGGAGCTGTTTTTT
>.|.|TRBJ1-2|TRBV19
CASSRGRDYGYTF
TGTGCCAGTAGTAGGGGGCGCGACTATGGCTACACCTTC
>.|TRBD1|TRBJ1-5|TRBV4-1
CASSQSQTGSNQPQHF
TGCGCCAGCAGCCAATCGCAGACAGGGAGCAATCAGCCCCAGCATTTT
>.|TRBD2|TRBJ2-5|TRBV18
CASSPKSGGETQYF
TGTGCCAGCTCCCCCAAGAGCGGGGGTGAGACCCAGTACTTC